This T cell receptor beta chain originates from a study of blood T cell repertoires in COVID-19. Sequencing used immunoSEQ multiplex PCR; TCRdb keeps in-frame clones, though not all of them. The table records 200,000 to 250,000 clones, under 90% of them present only once. Per the germline V gene, CDR1 is SGHTA and CDR2 is FQGNSA. CDR3 length: 12 amino acids. V lost 4 bases and J lost 10, with 13 bases in between. The rearrangement uses TRBV7-2 and TRBJ1-1; no reliable D call. This TCR was recovered from a man between 60 and 70 years old who had recovered from COVID-19. Sample: PBMCs or T cells enriched from blood (not recorded which). The CDR3 is CASSSSGFGAFF. As DNA, the CDR3 is TGTGCCAGCAGCTCTAGTGGCTTTGGAGCTTTCTTT. The full variable domain, in which reference TRBV7-2 and TRBJ1-1 provide the parts outside the CDR3, is GAGVSQSPSNKVTEKGKDVELRCDPISGHTALYWYRQSLGQGLEFLIYFQGNSAPDKSGLPSDRFSAERTGGSVSTLTIQRTQQEDSAVYLCASSSSGFGAFFGQGTRLTVV.